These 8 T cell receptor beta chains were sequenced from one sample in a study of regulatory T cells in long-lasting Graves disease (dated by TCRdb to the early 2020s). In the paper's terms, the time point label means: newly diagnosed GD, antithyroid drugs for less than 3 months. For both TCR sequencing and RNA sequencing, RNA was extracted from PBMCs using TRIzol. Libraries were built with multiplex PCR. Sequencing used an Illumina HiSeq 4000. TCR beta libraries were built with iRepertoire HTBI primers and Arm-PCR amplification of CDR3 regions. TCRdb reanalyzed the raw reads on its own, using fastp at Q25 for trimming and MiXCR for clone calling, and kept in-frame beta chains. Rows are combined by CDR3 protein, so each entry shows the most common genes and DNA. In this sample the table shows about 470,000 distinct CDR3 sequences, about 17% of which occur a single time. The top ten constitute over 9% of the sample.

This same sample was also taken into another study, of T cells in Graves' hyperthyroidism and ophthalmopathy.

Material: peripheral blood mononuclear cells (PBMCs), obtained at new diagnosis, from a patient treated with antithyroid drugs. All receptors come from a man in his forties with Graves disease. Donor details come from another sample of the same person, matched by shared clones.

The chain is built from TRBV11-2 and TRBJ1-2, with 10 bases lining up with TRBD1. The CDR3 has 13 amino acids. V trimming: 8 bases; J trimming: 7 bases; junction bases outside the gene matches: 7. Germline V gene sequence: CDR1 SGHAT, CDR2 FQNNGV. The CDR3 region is CASAKGQGTGYTF. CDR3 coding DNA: TGTGCCAGCGCCAAGGGACAGGGGACTGGCTACACCTTC.

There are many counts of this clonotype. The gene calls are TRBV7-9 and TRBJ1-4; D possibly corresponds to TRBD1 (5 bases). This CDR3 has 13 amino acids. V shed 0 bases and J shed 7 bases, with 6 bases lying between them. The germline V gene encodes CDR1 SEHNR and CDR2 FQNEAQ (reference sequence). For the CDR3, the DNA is TGTGCCAGCAGCTTAGCAGGGGTTGAAAAACTGTTTTTT. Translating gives CASSLAGVEKLFF.

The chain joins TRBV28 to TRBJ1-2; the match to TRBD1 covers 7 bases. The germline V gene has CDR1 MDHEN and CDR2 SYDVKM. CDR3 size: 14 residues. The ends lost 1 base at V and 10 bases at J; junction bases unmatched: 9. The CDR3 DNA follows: TGTGCCAGCAGTTTATTCGGACAGGAGTGGGTCTACACCTTC. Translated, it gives CASSLFGQEWVYTF.

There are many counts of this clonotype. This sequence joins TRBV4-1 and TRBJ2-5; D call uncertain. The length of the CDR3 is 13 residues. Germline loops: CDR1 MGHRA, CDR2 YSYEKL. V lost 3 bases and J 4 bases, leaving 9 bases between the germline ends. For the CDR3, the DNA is TGCGCCAGCAGCCAGGCAAAGGGAGAGACCCAGTACTTC. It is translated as CASSQAKGETQYF.

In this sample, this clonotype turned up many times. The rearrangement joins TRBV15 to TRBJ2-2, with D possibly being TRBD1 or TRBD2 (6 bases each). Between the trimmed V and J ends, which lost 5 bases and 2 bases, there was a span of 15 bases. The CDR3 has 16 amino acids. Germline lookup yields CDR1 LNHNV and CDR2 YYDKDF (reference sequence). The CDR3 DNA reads TGTGCCACCAGCGCGGGACAAGGACTAAACACCGGGGAGCTGTTTTTT. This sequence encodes CATSAGQGLNTGELFF.

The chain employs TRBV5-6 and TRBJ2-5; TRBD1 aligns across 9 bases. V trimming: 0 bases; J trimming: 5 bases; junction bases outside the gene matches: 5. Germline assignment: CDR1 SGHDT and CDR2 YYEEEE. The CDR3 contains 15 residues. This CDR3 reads CASSLGGQGTETQYF. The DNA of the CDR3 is TGTGCCAGCAGCTTGGGGGGACAGGGAACGGAGACCCAGTACTTC.

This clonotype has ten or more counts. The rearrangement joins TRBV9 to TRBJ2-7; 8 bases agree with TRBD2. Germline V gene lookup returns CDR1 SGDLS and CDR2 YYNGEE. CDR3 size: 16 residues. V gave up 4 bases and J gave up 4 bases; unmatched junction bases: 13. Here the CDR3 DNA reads TGTGCCAGCAGCCCGGAACCGGGACTAGTCAGATACGAGCAGTACTTC. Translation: CASSPEPGLVRYEQYF.

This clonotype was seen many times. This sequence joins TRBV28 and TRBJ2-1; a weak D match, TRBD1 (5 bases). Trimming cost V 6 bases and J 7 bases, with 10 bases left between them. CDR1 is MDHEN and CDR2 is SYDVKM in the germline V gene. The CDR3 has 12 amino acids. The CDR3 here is CASSYSGNEQFF. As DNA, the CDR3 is TGTGCCAGCAGCTACTCAGGGAATGAGCAGTTCTTC.